These T cell receptor beta chains were read from a single sample in a study of control samples from healthy donors and cancer patients. Profiled with immunoSEQ multiplex PCR; TCRdb holds only in-frame clones, not every one. The sample has 95,000 to 150,000 clones, 80% to 90% seen once. Sequencing was done on a sample of blood. All receptors derive from a young man in good health. CDR3s include the opening cysteine and the closing phenylalanine or tryptophan. The D gene is left open where the match is weak. Clone size, where shown, is once, few, many, or a class for clones that have expanded.

CDR3 DNA: TGTGCCAGCAGTCTTGACGGGGGTCGGGATGGCTACACCTTC
CDR3 protein: CASSLDGGRDGYTF
D gene: -
V gene: TRBV2
J gene: TRBJ1-2
clone size: few

CDR3 DNA: TGCGCCAGCAGCCAAGATAGAGGTGGGCGAGAGCCCAACTACGAGCAGTACTTC
CDR3 protein: CASSQDRGGREPNYEQYF
D gene: -
V gene: TRBV4-1
J gene: TRBJ2-7
clone size: -

CDR3 DNA: TGTGCCACCACGGGATCGGGGGACACTGAAGCTTTCTTT
CDR3 protein: CATTGSGDTEAFF
D gene: -
V gene: TRBV24-1
J gene: TRBJ1-1
clone size: -

CDR3 DNA: TGTGCCAGCAGCCTCGGGACAGGGGGCGCACCGTTTTCACCCCTCCACTTT
CDR3 protein: CASSLGTGGAPFSPLHF
D gene: TRBD1
V gene: TRBV9
J gene: TRBJ1-6
clone size: few

CDR3 DNA: TGTGCCAGCAGCCAATCTCGGTCGAACTACGAGCAGTACTTC
CDR3 protein: CASSQSRSNYEQYF
D gene: -
V gene: TRBV16
J gene: TRBJ2-7
clone size: -

CDR3 DNA: TGTGCCAGCAGCCCCTCCAGCGTGGTAAGCACTGAAGCTTTCTTT
CDR3 protein: CASSPSSVVSTEAFF
D gene: -
V gene: TRBV5-6
J gene: TRBJ1-1
clone size: -

CDR3 DNA: TGTGCCATCAGCATGGTACGTGACCACACAGATACGCAGTATTTT
CDR3 protein: CAISMVRDHTDTQYF
D gene: -
V gene: TRBV10-3
J gene: TRBJ2-3
clone size: -

CDR3 DNA: TGTGCCAGCAGCCGTGGGGATGAAGCTTTCTTT
CDR3 protein: CASSRGDEAFF
D gene: -
V gene: TRBV13
J gene: TRBJ1-1
clone size: -

CDR3 DNA: TGTGCCAGCAGCCCGGGACTAGCGGGGACCAACGTTTACAATGAGCAGTTCTTC
CDR3 protein: CASSPGLAGTNVYNEQFF
D gene: TRBD2
V gene: TRBV4-2
J gene: TRBJ2-1
clone size: -

CDR3 DNA: TGTGCCTCCGAGGGCGACCCGAACACCGGGGAGCTGTTTTTT
CDR3 protein: CASEGDPNTGELFF
D gene: -
V gene: TRBV4-2
J gene: TRBJ2-2
clone size: -

CDR3 DNA: TGTGCCAGCAGCGTAGCTTCGGGACTGTCTGGAAACACCATATATTTT
CDR3 protein: CASSVASGLSGNTIYF
D gene: -
V gene: TRBV9
J gene: TRBJ1-3
clone size: -

CDR3 DNA: TGTGCCACCAGCACTCGGGAGAGGACTGAAGCTTTCTTT
CDR3 protein: CATSTRERTEAFF
D gene: -
V gene: TRBV15
J gene: TRBJ1-1
clone size: few

CDR3 DNA: TGTGCCAGCACCCTCTATGGGGACAGGGGGCTGTTAGTTTCACCCCTCCACTTT
CDR3 protein: CASTLYGDRGLLVSPLHF
D gene: TRBD1
V gene: TRBV2
J gene: TRBJ1-6
clone size: -

CDR3 DNA: TGTGCCATCAGTGAGTCCGGCAGCGGGGGGTTCCAAGAGACCCAGTACTTC
CDR3 protein: CAISESGSGGFQETQYF
D gene: TRBD2
V gene: TRBV10-3
J gene: TRBJ2-5
clone size: -

CDR3 DNA: TGTGCCACCAGCTTTCGAAGACAGGGACACAATGAGCAGTTCTTC
CDR3 protein: CATSFRRQGHNEQFF
D gene: TRBD1
V gene: TRBV15
J gene: TRBJ2-1
clone size: -

CDR3 DNA: TGTGCCAGCAGCAAAGCCGGAAGCCTCAAGAGCTACAATGAGCAGTTCTTC
CDR3 protein: CASSKAGSLKSYNEQFF
D gene: -
V gene: TRBV21-1
J gene: TRBJ2-1
clone size: -

CDR3 DNA: TGTGCCAGCAGCCAGGTGGACAGGGGGCCGGAGGGCGAGCAGTACTTC
CDR3 protein: CASSQVDRGPEGEQYF
D gene: TRBD1
V gene: TRBV3-1/TRBV3-2
J gene: TRBJ2-7
clone size: few

CDR3 DNA: TGTGCCAGCAACTCAGGGGCGAACACCGGGGAGCTGTTTTTT
CDR3 protein: CASNSGANTGELFF
D gene: -
V gene: TRBV2
J gene: TRBJ2-2
clone size: -

CDR3 DNA: TGCAGCGTTGGTGGACTAGATACCTACGAGCAGTACTTC
CDR3 protein: CSVGGLDTYEQYF
D gene: TRBD2
V gene: TRBV29-1
J gene: TRBJ2-7
clone size: once

CDR3 DNA: TGTGCCAGCAGTGAAGCTGGGACAGGGGGTGAAAAACTGTTTTTT
CDR3 protein: CASSEAGTGGEKLFF
D gene: TRBD1
V gene: TRBV2
J gene: TRBJ1-4
clone size: once

CDR3 DNA: TGTGCCAGCAGCCAACTGGGGGGCGGATTTGGGCAGCCCCAGCATTTT
CDR3 protein: CASSQLGGGFGQPQHF
D gene: -
V gene: TRBV7-2
J gene: TRBJ1-5
clone size: -

CDR3 DNA: TGCAGCGTCGGCAGCCAGAACACTGAAGCTTTCTTT
CDR3 protein: CSVGSQNTEAFF
D gene: -
V gene: TRBV29-1
J gene: TRBJ1-1
clone size: -

CDR3 DNA: TGTGCCAGCTCACCTTTCGAGAGAAACACTGAAGCTTTCTTT
CDR3 protein: CASSPFERNTEAFF
D gene: -
V gene: TRBV18
J gene: TRBJ1-1
clone size: few

CDR3 DNA: TGTGCCAGCATTGATCAGCCCCAGCATTTT
CDR3 protein: CASIDQPQHF
D gene: -
V gene: TRBV21-1
J gene: TRBJ1-5
clone size: -

CDR3 DNA: TGCAGCGTTGTGCTGGGACCCTCTGGAAACACCATATATTTT
CDR3 protein: CSVVLGPSGNTIYF
D gene: -
V gene: TRBV29-1
J gene: TRBJ1-3
clone size: -

CDR3 DNA: TGTGCCAGCAGTTCAAACTACTACGAGCAGTACTTC
CDR3 protein: CASSSNYYEQYF
D gene: -
V gene: TRBV12-3/TRBV12-4
J gene: TRBJ2-7
clone size: -

CDR3 DNA: TGTGCCAGCTCACCTACCGGGACAGGGGTCTCTGGGGCCAACGTCCTGACTTTC
CDR3 protein: CASSPTGTGVSGANVLTF
D gene: TRBD1
V gene: TRBV18
J gene: TRBJ2-6
clone size: -

CDR3 DNA: TGTGCCAGCAGCGGACTAGCGGGGGATACGCAGTATTTT
CDR3 protein: CASSGLAGDTQYF
D gene: TRBD2
V gene: TRBV3-1/TRBV3-2
J gene: TRBJ2-3
clone size: -

CDR3 DNA: TGTGCCAGCAGCCCCGCGGTCCGTAGCTCCTACAATGAGCAGTTCTTC
CDR3 protein: CASSPAVRSSYNEQFF
D gene: -
V gene: TRBV7-3
J gene: TRBJ2-1
clone size: -

CDR3 DNA: TGTGCCAGCAGCTTGGGGGGACAAGGGTACTCCTACGAGCAGTACTTC
CDR3 protein: CASSLGGQGYSYEQYF
D gene: -
V gene: TRBV7-8
J gene: TRBJ2-7
clone size: -

CDR3 DNA: TGTGCCAGCAGCCACGGGAGGGCGGAGTGGACCAAAAACATTCAGTACTTC
CDR3 protein: CASSHGRAEWTKNIQYF
D gene: TRBD2
V gene: TRBV5-6
J gene: TRBJ2-4
clone size: -